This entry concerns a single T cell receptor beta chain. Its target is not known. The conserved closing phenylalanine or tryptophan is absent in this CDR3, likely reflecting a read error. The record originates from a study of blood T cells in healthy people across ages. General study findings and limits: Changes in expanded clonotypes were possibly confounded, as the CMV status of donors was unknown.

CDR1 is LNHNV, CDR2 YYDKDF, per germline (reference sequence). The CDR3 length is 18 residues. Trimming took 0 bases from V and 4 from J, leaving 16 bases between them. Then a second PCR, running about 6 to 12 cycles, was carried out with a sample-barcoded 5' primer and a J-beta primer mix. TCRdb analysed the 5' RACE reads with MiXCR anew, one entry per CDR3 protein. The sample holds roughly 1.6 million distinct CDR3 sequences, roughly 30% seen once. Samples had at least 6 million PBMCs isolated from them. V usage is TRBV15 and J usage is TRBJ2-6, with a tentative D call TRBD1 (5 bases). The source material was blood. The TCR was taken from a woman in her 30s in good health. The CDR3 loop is CATSRDYPGISGANVLTV. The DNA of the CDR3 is TGTGCCACCAGCAGAGATTACCCAGGGATCTCCGGGGCCAACGTCCTGACTGTC.